One sample yielded the 30 T cell receptor beta chains listed below, sequenced in a study of metastatic and nonmetastatic thyroid tumors. TCRdb used MiXCR to call clones anew from the PCR reads. The sample has about 7,300 clones; about a fifth are singletons. All patients reached thyroid surgery having received no treatment beforehand. The sample consisted of adjacent normal tissue. All receptors derive from a female donor with papillary thyroid cancer or a benign thyroid nodule (not recorded which). Some clones in this sample may be carry-over from other donors' samples.

As to this clone: The conserved closing phenylalanine or tryptophan is absent in this CDR3, likely reflecting a read error. V is TRBV6-4 and J is TRBJ2-1, with 9 bases identical to TRBD2. CDR1 is MRHNA and CDR2 is SNTAGT in the germline V gene. The CDR3 runs 14 residues. V dropped 9 bases and J dropped 7; count of bases not matched to a gene: 10. DNA for the CDR3: TGTGCCAGGGGCGGGGGGGACGGGGAAAATGAGCAGTTCTGC. It encodes CARGGGDGENEQFC.

Only a few counts were recorded for this clone. The V call is TRBV25-1, the J call TRBJ2-2, with TRBD2 matching 9 bases. Germline CDR1 is MGHDK and CDR2 is SYGVNS. The CDR3 contains 16 residues. V shed 3 bases and J 6 bases; nucleotides not matched to a gene: 8. CDR3 nucleotides: TGTGCCAGCAGTGATTCAGGCGGGAGGGCAGCCGGGGAGCTGTTTTTT. This codes for CASSDSGGRAAGELFF.

This chain joins TRBV20-1 and TRBJ2-7; no clear D gene. This CDR3 comprises 14 residues. Germline-derived CDR1 and CDR2 are DFQATT and SNEGSKA (reference sequence). V lost 0 bases to trimming and J lost 3 bases, with 12 bases between them. The CDR3 reads CSARDRVGNYEQYF. The CDR3 bases are TGCAGTGCTAGAGATAGGGTGGGTAACTACGAGCAGTACTTC.

This clone is medium-sized (0.01 to 0.1%) within its sample. The J gene is TRBJ2-7, the V gene TRBV7-2; D tentatively reads TRBD1 or TRBD2 (5 bases each). There are 16 residues in the CDR3. The ends were cut back, 2 bases at V and 2 bases at J, with 16 bases in the middle. The germline V gene has CDR1 SGHTA and CDR2 FQGNSA. CDR3: CASSLLRGLYPYEQYF. In nucleotides, the CDR3 is TGTGCCAGCAGCTTATTGAGGGGCCTGTACCCCTACGAGCAGTACTTC.

V gene TRBV6-1 combines with J gene TRBJ1-1; D gene uncertain. The CDR3 extends over 14 amino acids. Germline lookup yields CDR1 MNHNS and CDR2 SASEGT. The V end lost 5 bases, the J end lost 0 bases, and 10 bases lay between the germline ends. The CDR3 DNA follows: TGTGCCAGCAGTTCGCCAGGCTTGAACACTGAAGCTTTCTTT. The encoded protein is CASSSPGLNTEAFF.

The chain is built from TRBV6-9 and TRBJ1-3, with a weak D call TRBD1 (5 bases). This CDR3 spans 15 amino acids. CDR1 and CDR2 (germline): MNHGY, SVAAGI. Trimming cost V 2 bases and J 0 bases, with 8 bases left between them. CDR3 DNA: TGTGCCAGCAGTTATATCGGGGGCTCTGGAAACACCATATATTTT. It encodes CASSYIGGSGNTIYF.

This clone is classed as medium-sized. The rearrangement joins TRBV19 to TRBJ1-3; D gene uncertain. There are 14 residues in the CDR3. Germline V gene lookup returns CDR1 LNHDA and CDR2 SQIVND (reference sequence). Trimming cost V 1 base and J 0 bases, with 4 bases left between them. The CDR3 region is CASSIGGSGNTIYF. The CDR3 DNA reads as TGTGCCAGTAGTATAGGGGGCTCTGGAAACACCATATATTTT.

This clone was recorded at least ten times. Germline and junction disagree at one end, which may indicate a read error. The chain uses TRBV6-1 and TRBJ1-2; TRBD1 might be the D (6 bases). Germline CDR1 is MNHNS and CDR2 is SASEGT. This CDR3 is 14 amino acids long. The CDR3, as DNA: TGTGCCAGCAGCGAAGCAGGGGCTGACTATGGCTACACCTTC. Translating gives CASSEAGADYGYTF.

The rearrangement joins TRBV5-6 to TRBJ1-6; maybe TRBD1 (5 bases). Trimming took 4 bases from V and 9 from J, leaving 20 bases between them. Germline V gene lookup returns CDR1 SGHDT and CDR2 YYEEEE. This CDR3 has 16 residues. CDR3: CASSLGRDERTSPLHF. CDR3 nucleotides: TGTGCCAGCAGCCTGGGACGAGATGAGAGGACTTCACCCCTCCACTTT.

CDR3 in DNA: TGCAGTGCTAGTACGGGGCTCACTAATTCACCCCTCCACTTT. Its protein is CSASTGLTNSPLHF. The V call is TRBV20-1, the J call TRBJ1-6, with a tentative D call TRBD1 (5 bases). Germline CDR1 and CDR2: DFQATT and SNEGSKA (reference sequence). Trimming took 3 bases from V and 6 from J, leaving 12 bases between them. The CDR3 sequence is 14 residues long.

Judged by abundance, this clone is medium-sized. V gene TRBV7-8 combines with J gene TRBJ1-5; D unresolved. Germline V lookup: CDR1 SGHVS, CDR2 FQNEAQ. V lost 0 bases and J 0 bases, leaving 6 bases between the germline ends. CDR3 length: 15 residues. CDR3 in DNA: TGTGCCAGCAGCTTAGCAGGGCTTAGCAATCAGCCCCAGCATTTT. This gives the protein CASSLAGLSNQPQHF.

At least ten counts were recorded for this clone. Just one base apart from a much larger clone, this may be a read error. The V gene is TRBV28, the J gene TRBJ1-4; maybe TRBD1 (5 bases). The CDR3 sequence is 16 residues long. Germline V lookup: CDR1 MDHEN, CDR2 SYDVKM. V lost 4 bases and J lost 12, with 24 bases in between. The chain's CDR3 is CASSSDSGALGEELFF. In nucleotides, the CDR3 is TGTGCCAGCAGTTCCGACTCCGGGGCCTTGGGGGAAGAACTGTTTTTT.

The chain is built from TRBV11-3 and TRBJ2-7; D is ambiguous. The CDR3 is made up of 14 amino acids. With 2 bases removed from V and 3 bases from J, the gap between germline ends came to 11 bases. Per the germline V gene, CDR1 is SGHNT and CDR2 is YENEEA. The CDR3 DNA reads TGTGCCAGCAGCTTATATGACGTGGGCTACGAGCAGTACTTC. Its protein is CASSLYDVGYEQYF. Full variable domain (missing parts from reference TRBV11-3 and TRBJ2-7): EAGVVQSPRYKIIEKKQPVAFWCNPISGHNTLYWYLQNLGQGPELLIRYENEEAVDDSQLPKDRFSAERLKGVDSTLKIQPAELGDSAVYLCASSLYDVGYEQYFGPGTRLTVT.

This clone is medium-sized (0.01 to 0.1%). This chain joins TRBV12-3 or TRBV12-4 and TRBJ2-1; D call uncertain. Trimming pared 5 bases from V and 2 bases from J, leaving 10 bases between. The CDR3 sequence is 14 residues long. The CDR3 DNA is TGTGCCAGCAGTCCAGTGGGCCCCTACAATGAGCAGTTCTTC. It codes for CASSPVGPYNEQFF.

This clone was found many times. This chain uses TRBV7-6 with TRBJ2-1, with 11 bases that match TRBD2. The CDR3 has 18 residues. CDR1 and CDR2 from the germline V gene are SGHVS and FNYEAQ. With 5 bases clipped from V and 9 bases from J, the junction kept 18 bases outside the gene matches. This CDR3 is CASSPHATSGRVSGEQFF. The CDR3 DNA sequence: TGTGCCAGCAGCCCCCACGCTACTAGCGGGAGAGTTAGTGGTGAGCAGTTCTTC.

The chain is built from TRBV20-1 and TRBJ2-3; D possibly corresponds to TRBD2 (6 bases). CDR3 length: 14 amino acids. Germline V gene sequence: CDR1 DFQATT, CDR2 SNEGSKA (reference sequence). The V and J ends lost 6 bases and 1 base respectively, with 14 bases between them. CDR3 sequence: CSAWDSGGTDTQYF. CDR3 DNA: TGCAGTGCATGGGACTCGGGGGGCACAGATACGCAGTATTTT.

Relative to its sample, this clone is medium-sized (0.01 to 0.1%). The chain joins TRBV3-1 to TRBJ2-7; TRBD2 matches at 10 bases. The V gene's germline CDR1 is LGHDT and CDR2 YNNKEL (reference sequence). The CDR3 has 15 residues. V was pared by 4 bases and J by 0 bases, with 3 bases of the junction left unmatched. The CDR3 is CASSPSGGGSYEQYF. The CDR3 nucleotides read TGTGCCAGCAGCCCGAGCGGGGGGGGCTCCTACGAGCAGTACTTC.

This clone is labeled medium-sized. The CDR3 nucleotides are TGTGCCGCAAAAATGGGGGCTAGCTCCTACGAGCAGTACTTC. Its translation: CAAKMGASSYEQYF. The chain uses TRBV11-2 and TRBJ2-7; TRBD1 is a possible D gene (6 bases). V gave up 11 bases and J gave up 0 bases, with 17 bases separating them. Germline V CDR1 and CDR2: SGHAT, FQNNGV. The CDR3 runs 14 residues.

This clone is medium-sized (0.01 to 0.1%) by share. The chain recombines TRBV10-2 with TRBJ1-6; TRBD1 might be the D (5 bases). Germline V gene data show CDR1 as WSHSY and CDR2 as SAAADI. The CDR3 is made up of 14 amino acids. Trimming removed 5 bases at V and 6 bases at J, with 11 bases between. The CDR3 loop reads CASSPQGTNSPLHF. The CDR3 DNA reads as TGCGCCAGCAGTCCGCAGGGAACTAATTCACCCCTCCACTTT.

The V gene is TRBV20-1, the J gene TRBJ2-3, with D uncertain. Germline CDR1 is DFQATT and CDR2 is SNEGSKA (reference sequence). Trimming cost V 3 bases and J 7 bases, with 14 bases left between them. The CDR3 contains 13 residues. The CDR3 DNA reads as TGCAGTGCTAGCCCCCAACGGATGTATACGCAGTATTTT. It specifies CSASPQRMYTQYF.

The chain uses TRBV9 and TRBJ2-7; D is uncertain. The CDR3 runs 13 residues. V was cut by 1 base and J by 2 bases, with 7 bases left in between. Germline CDR1 is SGDLS and CDR2 is YYNGEE. The CDR3 region has the DNA TGTGCCAGCAGCGTATCCCCAACCTACGAGCAGTACTTC. This translates into CASSVSPTYEQYF. Variable domain in full (rest from reference TRBV9 and TRBJ2-7): DSGVTQTPKHLITATGQRVTLRCSPRSGDLSVYWYQQSLDQGLQFLIQYYNGEERAKGNILERFSAQQFPDLHSELNLSSLELGDSALYFCASSVSPTYEQYFGPGTRLTVT.

In its sample, this clone was seen many times. The chain is built from TRBV19 and TRBJ1-4; 8 bases are shared with TRBD1. CDR3 size: 16 residues. Trimming removed 3 bases from V and 8 bases from J; junction bases left unmatched: 11. The germline CDR1 and CDR2 sequences are LNHDA and SQIVND (reference sequence). The CDR3 here is CASSMIESGGGEKLFF. CDR3 in DNA: TGTGCCAGTAGTATGATCGAATCAGGGGGCGGCGAAAAACTGTTTTTT.

The chain uses TRBV5-1 and TRBJ2-3; tentative D call: TRBD1 (5 bases). Trimming removed 4 bases at V and 4 bases at J, with 19 bases between. Germline V lookup: CDR1 SGHRS, CDR2 YFSETQ. The CDR3 length is 16 residues. The CDR3 here is CASSVPIGEGADTQYF. The CDR3 region has the DNA TGCGCCAGCAGCGTCCCCATAGGGGAAGGAGCAGATACGCAGTATTTT. Looking up the rest from reference TRBV5-1 and TRBJ2-3 gives the full variable domain: KAGVTQTPRYLIKTRGQQVTLSCSPISGHRSVSWYQQTPGQGLQFLFEYFSETQRNKGNFPGRFSGRQFSNSRSEMNVSTLELGDSALYLCASSVPIGEGADTQYFGPGTRLTVL.

The genes are TRBV6-1 and TRBJ2-3; D is uncertain. The CDR3 has 15 residues. V was trimmed by 3 bases and J by 5 bases, leaving 15 bases between them. Looked up from germline, CDR1 is MNHNS and CDR2 is SASEGT. CDR3 in amino acids: CASSDGPQALDTQYF. The CDR3 region has the DNA TGTGCCAGCAGTGACGGCCCTCAGGCTCTAGATACGCAGTATTTT.

The chain has TRBV4-1 and TRBJ2-7; D perhaps matches TRBD1 (6 bases). Germline values: CDR1 MGHRA, CDR2 YSYEKL. Between the trimmed V and J ends, which lost 4 bases and 0 bases, there was a span of 13 bases. The CDR3 covers 15 residues. The CDR3 DNA reads as TGCGCCAGCAGCCGAAACAGGGAAGGCTCCTACGAGCAGTACTTC. This translates into CASSRNREGSYEQYF.

This clone was detected many times. This chain joins TRBV15 and TRBJ1-2, with D possibly being TRBD1 (6 bases). Germline assignment: CDR1 LNHNV and CDR2 YYDKDF (reference sequence). Deletions cut 5 bases from V and 1 base from J, with 11 bases between. The CDR3 runs to 14 residues. The CDR3 nucleotides are TGTGCCACCAGCCCTTACAGGGTTAACTATGGCTACACCTTC. Residues: CATSPYRVNYGYTF.

The chain links TRBV7-9 to TRBJ2-7; a possible D gene is TRBD1 (5 bases). The germline CDR1 and CDR2 sequences are SEHNR and FQNEAQ (reference sequence). The CDR3 runs to 14 residues. V lost 6 bases to trimming and J lost 0 bases, with 12 bases between them. The CDR3 DNA reads TGTGCCAGCAGTTTTAGGGGATTCTCCTACGAGCAGTACTTC. Amino acids: CASSFRGFSYEQYF.

The J gene is TRBJ2-7, the V gene TRBV6-5; 13 bases fit TRBD2. The V segment lost 0 bases and the J segment 5 bases; nucleotides outside the gene matches: 7. The CDR3 has 17 amino acids. Germline CDR1 is MNHEY and CDR2 is SVGAGI. Written as DNA, the CDR3 is TGTGCCAGCAGTTACTCTCAAAGGACTAGCGGGAGACACGAGCAGTACTTC. The encoded protein is CASSYSQRTSGRHEQYF.

This clone was detected ten times or more. The gene calls are TRBV15 and TRBJ1-1; 7 nucleotides align to TRBD1. From germline, CDR1 is LNHNV and CDR2 YYDKDF (reference sequence). The CDR3 has 16 amino acids. V trimming: 3 bases; J trimming: 5 bases; junction bases outside the gene matches: 12. The CDR3 loop reads CATSSLGRGSWTEAFF. Written as DNA, the CDR3 is TGTGCCACCAGCAGCTTGGGCAGGGGGAGTTGGACTGAAGCTTTCTTT.

By sample share, this clone is medium-sized. This chain uses TRBV6-1 with TRBJ2-5; 9 nucleotides agree with TRBD1. The CDR3 covers 14 residues. With 5 bases clipped from V and 5 bases from J, the junction kept 6 bases outside the gene matches. Germline-derived CDR1 and CDR2 are MNHNS and SASEGT. The DNA of the CDR3 is TGTGCCAGCAGTCCACAGGGGGCCCGGGAGACCCAGTACTTC. Its protein is CASSPQGARETQYF.